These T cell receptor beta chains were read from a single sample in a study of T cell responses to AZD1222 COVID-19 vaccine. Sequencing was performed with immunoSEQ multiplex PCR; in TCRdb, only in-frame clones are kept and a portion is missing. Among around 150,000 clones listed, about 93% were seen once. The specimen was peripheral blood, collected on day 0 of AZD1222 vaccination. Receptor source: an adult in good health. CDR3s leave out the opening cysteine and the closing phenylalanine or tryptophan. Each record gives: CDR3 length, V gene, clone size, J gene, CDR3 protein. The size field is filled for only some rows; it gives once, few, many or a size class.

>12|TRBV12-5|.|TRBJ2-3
ASGLLTGRDTQY
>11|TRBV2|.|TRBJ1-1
ASRGGGNTEAF
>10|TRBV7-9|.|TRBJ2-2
ASSFGTGELF
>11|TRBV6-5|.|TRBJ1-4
ASSYRAGEKLF
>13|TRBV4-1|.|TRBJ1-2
ASSPNEDRNYGYT
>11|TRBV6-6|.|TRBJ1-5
ASTGRKDQPQH
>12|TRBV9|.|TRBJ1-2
ASSVGGGPYGYT
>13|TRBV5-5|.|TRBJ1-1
ASSLRTAWNTEAF
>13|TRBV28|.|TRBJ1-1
ASSLFFGRRREAF
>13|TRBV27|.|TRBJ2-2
ASRMVVAQAGELF
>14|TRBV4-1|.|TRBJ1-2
ASSQEPGQGALGYT
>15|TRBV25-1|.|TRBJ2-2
ASSEWVGSRITGELF
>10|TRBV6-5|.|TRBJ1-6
ATRTGNSPLH
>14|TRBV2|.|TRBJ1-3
ASSVAGAISGNTIY
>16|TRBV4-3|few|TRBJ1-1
ASSQGIRGEVGNTEAF
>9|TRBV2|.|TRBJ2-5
ARGTAETQY
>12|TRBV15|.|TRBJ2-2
ATSTRTETGELF
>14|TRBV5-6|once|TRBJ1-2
ASSLPGLNLYYGYT
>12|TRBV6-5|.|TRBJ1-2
ASSYSWDSYGYT
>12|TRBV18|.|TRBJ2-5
ASSPRGAEGTQY
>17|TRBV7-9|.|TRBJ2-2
ASSLGIRDRGLDGGELF
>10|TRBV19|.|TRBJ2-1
ASTNSNGEQF
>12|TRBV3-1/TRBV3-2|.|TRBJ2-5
ASSPPSGQETQY
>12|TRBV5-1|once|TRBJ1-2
ASSLTTGFYGYT
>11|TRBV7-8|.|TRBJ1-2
ASSLGRLDGYT
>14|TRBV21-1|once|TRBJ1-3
ASSKFDRSSGNTIY
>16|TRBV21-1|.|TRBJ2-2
ASSKWAPRLVNTGELF
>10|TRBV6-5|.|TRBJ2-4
AARAGGGIQY